This TCR beta chain originates from a study of CD8+ T cells in alopecia areata. The study's findings and limits: Greater clonality was observed in lesional scalp samples, especially alopecia totalis/universalis, versus normal scalp.

A word on this clone: Its target is not known.

The study team obtained lesional scalp punch biopsies and peripheral blood from alopecia areata patients. Isolated RNA was reverse transcribed into cDNA used as the sequencing template. Sequencing was performed with immunoSEQ multiplex PCR; in TCRdb, only in-frame clones are kept and a portion is missing. The sample lists about 120,000 clones, around 49% occurring once. This sequence was found in a human donor with alopecia areata. The sample in question was CD8+ T cells sorted from blood, obtained at week 0.

DNA for the CDR3: TGTGCCTGGATGGCCAGGGGCCACCTTGGCTACACCTTC. As protein: CAWMARGHLGYTF. The chain is built from TRBV30 and TRBJ1-2, with D possibly matching TRBD1 (6 bases). Germline lookup yields CDR1 GTSNPN and CDR2 SVGIG (reference sequence). The CDR3 is made up of 13 amino acids. V shed 4 bases and J shed 7 bases, with 16 bases lying between them.